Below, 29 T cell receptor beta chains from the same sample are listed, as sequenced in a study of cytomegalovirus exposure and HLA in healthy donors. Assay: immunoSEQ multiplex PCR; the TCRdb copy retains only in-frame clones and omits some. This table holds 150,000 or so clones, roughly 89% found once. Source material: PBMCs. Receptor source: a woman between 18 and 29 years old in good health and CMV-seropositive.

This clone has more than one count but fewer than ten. CDR3 DNA sequence: TGCGCCAGCAGCCAAGATGTTGGGACAGAGGTCTACGAGCAGTACTTC. It yields the protein CASSQDVGTEVYEQYF. The gene calls are TRBV4-3 and TRBJ2-7, with 7 bases aligning to TRBD1. The CDR3 is 16 residues long. The V gene's germline CDR1 is LGHNA and CDR2 YSLEER. With V trimmed by 0 bases and J by 3 bases, 8 bases remained unmatched.

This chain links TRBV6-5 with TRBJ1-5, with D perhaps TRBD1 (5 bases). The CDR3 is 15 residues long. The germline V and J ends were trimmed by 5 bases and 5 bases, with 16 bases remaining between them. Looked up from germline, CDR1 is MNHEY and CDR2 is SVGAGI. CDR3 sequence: CASSPDGGTDQPQHF. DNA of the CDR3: TGTGCCAGCAGTCCCGACGGGGGTACGGATCAGCCCCAGCATTTT.

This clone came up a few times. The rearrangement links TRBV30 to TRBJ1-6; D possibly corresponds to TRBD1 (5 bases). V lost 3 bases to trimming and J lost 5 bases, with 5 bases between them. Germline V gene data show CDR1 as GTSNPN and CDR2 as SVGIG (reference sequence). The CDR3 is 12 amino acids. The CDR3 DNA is TGTGCCTGGAGGACAGATAATTCACCCCTCCACTTT. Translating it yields CAWRTDNSPLHF.

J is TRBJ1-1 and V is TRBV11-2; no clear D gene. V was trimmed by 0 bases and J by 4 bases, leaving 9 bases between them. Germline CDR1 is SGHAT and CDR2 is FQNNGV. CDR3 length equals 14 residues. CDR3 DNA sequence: TGTGCCAGCAGCTTAGAGTTCATGGCCACTGAAGCTTTCTTT. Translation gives CASSLEFMATEAFF.

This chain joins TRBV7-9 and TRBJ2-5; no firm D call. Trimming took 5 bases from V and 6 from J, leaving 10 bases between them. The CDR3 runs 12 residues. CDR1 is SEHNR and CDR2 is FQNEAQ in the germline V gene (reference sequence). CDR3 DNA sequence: TGTGCCAGCAGCCCAGAAACACAGACCCAGTACTTC. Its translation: CASSPETQTQYF.

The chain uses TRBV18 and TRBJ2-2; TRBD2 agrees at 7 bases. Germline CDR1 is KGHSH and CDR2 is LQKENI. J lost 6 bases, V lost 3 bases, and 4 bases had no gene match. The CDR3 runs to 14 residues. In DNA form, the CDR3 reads TGTGCCAGCTCACCGGGGGGGGACGCCGGGGAGCTGTTTTTT. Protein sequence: CASSPGGDAGELFF.

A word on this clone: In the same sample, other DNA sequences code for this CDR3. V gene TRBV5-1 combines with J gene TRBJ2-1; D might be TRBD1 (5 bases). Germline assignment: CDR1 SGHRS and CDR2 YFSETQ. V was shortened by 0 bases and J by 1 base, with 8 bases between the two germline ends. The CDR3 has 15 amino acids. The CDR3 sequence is CASSLVGASYNEQFF. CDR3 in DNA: TGCGCCAGCAGCTTGGTAGGGGCATCCTACAATGAGCAGTTCTTC. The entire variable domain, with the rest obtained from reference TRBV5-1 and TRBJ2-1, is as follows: KAGVTQTPRYLIKTRGQQVTLSCSPISGHRSVSWYQQTPGQGLQFLFEYFSETQRNKGNFPGRFSGRQFSNSRSEMNVSTLELGDSALYLCASSLVGASYNEQFFGPGTRLTVL.

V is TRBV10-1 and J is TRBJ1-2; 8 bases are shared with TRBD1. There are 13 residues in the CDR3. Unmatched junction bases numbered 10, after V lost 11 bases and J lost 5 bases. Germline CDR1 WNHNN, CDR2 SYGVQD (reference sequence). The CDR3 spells CAVDNRGSYGYTF. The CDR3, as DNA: TGCGCCGTGGACAACAGGGGGTCGTATGGCTACACCTTC.

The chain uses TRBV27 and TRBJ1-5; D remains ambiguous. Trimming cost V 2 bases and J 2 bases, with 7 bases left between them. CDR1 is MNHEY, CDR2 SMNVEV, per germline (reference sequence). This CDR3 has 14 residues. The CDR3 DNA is TGTGCCAGCAGTTTACCGGGAGGCAATCAGCCCCAGCATTTT. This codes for CASSLPGGNQPQHF.

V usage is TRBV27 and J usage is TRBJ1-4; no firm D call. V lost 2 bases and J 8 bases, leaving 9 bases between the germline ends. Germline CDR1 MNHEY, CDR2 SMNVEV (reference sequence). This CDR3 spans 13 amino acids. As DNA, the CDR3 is TGTGCCAGCAGTTTACAGACTGGGGAAAAACTGTTTTTT. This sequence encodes CASSLQTGEKLFF. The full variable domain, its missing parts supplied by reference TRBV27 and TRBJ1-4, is EAQVTQNPRYLITVTGKKLTVTCSQNMNHEYMSWYRQDPGLGLRQIYYSMNVEVTDKGDVPEGYKVSRKEKRNFPLILESPSPNQTSLYFCASSLQTGEKLFFGSGTQLSVL.

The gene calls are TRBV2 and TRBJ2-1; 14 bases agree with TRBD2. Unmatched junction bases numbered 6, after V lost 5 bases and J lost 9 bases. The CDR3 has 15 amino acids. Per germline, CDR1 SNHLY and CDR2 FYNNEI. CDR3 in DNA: TGTGCCAGCAGTCTGACTAGCGGGGGGGCCGGTGAGCAGTTCTTC. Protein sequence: CASSLTSGGAGEQFF.

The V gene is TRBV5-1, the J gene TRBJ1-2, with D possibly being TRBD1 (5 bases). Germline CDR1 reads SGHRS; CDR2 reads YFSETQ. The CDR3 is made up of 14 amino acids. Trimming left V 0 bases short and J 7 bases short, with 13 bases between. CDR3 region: CASSLDVSRGGYTF. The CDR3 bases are TGCGCCAGCAGCTTGGATGTGTCAAGGGGTGGCTACACCTTC. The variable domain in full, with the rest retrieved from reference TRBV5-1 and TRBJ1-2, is KAGVTQTPRYLIKTRGQQVTLSCSPISGHRSVSWYQQTPGQGLQFLFEYFSETQRNKGNFPGRFSGRQFSNSRSEMNVSTLELGDSALYLCASSLDVSRGGYTFGSGTRLTVV.

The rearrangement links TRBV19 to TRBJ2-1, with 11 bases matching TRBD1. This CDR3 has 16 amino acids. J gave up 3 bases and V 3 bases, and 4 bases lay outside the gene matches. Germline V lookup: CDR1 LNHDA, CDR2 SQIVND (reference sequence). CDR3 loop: CASSIGGTGGYNEQFF. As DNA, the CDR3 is TGTGCCAGTAGTATTGGGGGGACAGGGGGCTACAATGAGCAGTTCTTC.

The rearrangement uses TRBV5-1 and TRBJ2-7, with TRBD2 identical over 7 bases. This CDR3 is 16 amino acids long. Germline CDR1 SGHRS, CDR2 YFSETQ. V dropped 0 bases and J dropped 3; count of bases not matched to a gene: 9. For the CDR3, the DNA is TGCGCCAGCAGCTTGGGTCTAGCGGAGATCTTCTACGAGCAGTACTTC. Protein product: CASSLGLAEIFYEQYF.

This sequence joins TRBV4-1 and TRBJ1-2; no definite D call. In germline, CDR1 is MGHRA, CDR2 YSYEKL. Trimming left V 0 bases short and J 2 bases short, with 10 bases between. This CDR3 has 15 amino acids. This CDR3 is CASSQDPAENYGYTF. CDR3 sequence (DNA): TGCGCCAGCAGCCAAGATCCTGCAGAAAACTATGGCTACACCTTC.

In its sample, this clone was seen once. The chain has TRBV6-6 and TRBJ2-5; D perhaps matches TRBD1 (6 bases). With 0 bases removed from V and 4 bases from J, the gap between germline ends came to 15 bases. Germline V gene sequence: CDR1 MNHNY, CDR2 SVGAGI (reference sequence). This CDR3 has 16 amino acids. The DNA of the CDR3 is TGTGCCAGCAGTTACTCATCTTCGGGCAGGGGAGAGACCCAGTACTTC. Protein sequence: CASSYSSSGRGETQYF.

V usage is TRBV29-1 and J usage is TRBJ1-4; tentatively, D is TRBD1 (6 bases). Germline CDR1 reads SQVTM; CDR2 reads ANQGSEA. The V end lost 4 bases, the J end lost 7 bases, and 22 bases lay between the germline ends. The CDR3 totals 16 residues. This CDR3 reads CSVVAGDRVGFEKLFF. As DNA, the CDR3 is TGCAGCGTTGTGGCAGGGGACCGGGTGGGTTTTGAAAAACTGTTTTTT.

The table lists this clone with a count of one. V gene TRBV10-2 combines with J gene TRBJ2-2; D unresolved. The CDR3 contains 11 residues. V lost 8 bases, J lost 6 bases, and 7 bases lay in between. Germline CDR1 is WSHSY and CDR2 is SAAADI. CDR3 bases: TGCGCCAGCCGGTGGTCCGGGGAGCTGTTTTTT. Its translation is CASRWSGELFF.

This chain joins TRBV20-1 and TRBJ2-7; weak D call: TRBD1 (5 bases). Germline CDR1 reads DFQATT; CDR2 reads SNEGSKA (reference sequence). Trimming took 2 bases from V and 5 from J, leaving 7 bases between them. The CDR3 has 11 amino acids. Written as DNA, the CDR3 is TGCAGTGCTAGACAGGGCAACGAGCAGTACTTC. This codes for CSARQGNEQYF.

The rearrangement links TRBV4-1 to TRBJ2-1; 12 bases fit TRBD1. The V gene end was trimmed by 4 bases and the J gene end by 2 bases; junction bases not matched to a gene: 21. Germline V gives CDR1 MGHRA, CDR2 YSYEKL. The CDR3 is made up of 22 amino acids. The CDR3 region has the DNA TGCGCCAGCAGCCTTCCCCTCCCCCGGGACAGGGGGCATCAGTGGCCCTACAATGAGCAGTTCTTC. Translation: CASSLPLPRDRGHQWPYNEQFF.

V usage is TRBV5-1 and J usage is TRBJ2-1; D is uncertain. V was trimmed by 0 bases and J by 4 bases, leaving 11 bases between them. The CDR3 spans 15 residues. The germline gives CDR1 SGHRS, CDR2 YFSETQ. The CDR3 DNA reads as TGCGCCAGCAGCTTGGCGGCGGCGGAATACAATGAGCAGTTCTTC. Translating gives CASSLAAAEYNEQFF.

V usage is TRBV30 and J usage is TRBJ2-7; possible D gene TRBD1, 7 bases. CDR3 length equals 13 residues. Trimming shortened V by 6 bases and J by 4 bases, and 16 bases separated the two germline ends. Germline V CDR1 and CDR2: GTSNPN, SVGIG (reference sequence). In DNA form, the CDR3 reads TGTGCCTGCGCCAGGGGGGCCGAGTACGAGCAGTACTTC. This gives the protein CACARGAEYEQYF.

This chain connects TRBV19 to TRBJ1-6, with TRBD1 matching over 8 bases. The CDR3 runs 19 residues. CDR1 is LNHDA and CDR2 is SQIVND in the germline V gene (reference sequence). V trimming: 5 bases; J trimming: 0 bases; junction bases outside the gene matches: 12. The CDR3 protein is CASSLRSTGESSYNSPLHF. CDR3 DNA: TGTGCCAGTAGTCTCCGCTCGACAGGGGAAAGCTCCTATAATTCACCCCTCCACTTT.

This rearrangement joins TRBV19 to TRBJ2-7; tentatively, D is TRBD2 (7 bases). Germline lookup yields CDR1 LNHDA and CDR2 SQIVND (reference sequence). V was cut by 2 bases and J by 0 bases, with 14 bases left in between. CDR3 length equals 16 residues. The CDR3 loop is CASSILGGRGSYEQYF. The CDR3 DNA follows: TGTGCCAGTAGTATACTGGGGGGGCGAGGCTCCTACGAGCAGTACTTC.

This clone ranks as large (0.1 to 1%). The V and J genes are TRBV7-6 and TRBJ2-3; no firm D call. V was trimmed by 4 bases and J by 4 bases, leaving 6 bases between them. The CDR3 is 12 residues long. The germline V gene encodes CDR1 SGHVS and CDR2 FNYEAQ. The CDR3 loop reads CASSSESDTQYF. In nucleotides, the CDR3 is TGTGCCAGCAGCTCCGAGTCAGATACGCAGTATTTT. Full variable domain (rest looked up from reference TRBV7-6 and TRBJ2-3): GAGVSQSPRYKVTKRGQDVALRCDPISGHVSLYWYRQALGQGPEFLTYFNYEAQQDKSGLPNDRFSAERPEGSISTLTIQRTEQRDSAMYRCASSSESDTQYFGPGTRLTVL.

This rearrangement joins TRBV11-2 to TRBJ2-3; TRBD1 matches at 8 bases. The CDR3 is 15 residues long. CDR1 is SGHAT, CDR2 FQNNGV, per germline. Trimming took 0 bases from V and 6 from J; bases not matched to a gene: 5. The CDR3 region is CASSLEDRDYDTQYF. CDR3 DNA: TGTGCCAGCAGCTTAGAGGACAGGGATTACGATACGCAGTATTTT.

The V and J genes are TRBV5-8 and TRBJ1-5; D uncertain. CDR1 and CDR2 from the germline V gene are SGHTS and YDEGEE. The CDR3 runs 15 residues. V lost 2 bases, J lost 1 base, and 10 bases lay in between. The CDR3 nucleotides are TGTGCCAGCAGCTTTAGTACCCCCAGCAATCAGCCCCAGCATTTT. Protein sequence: CASSFSTPSNQPQHF. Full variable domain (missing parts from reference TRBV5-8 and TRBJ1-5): EAGVTQSPTHLIKTRGQQATLRCSPISGHTSVYWYQQALGLGLQFLLWYDEGEERNRGNFPPRFSGRQFPNYSSELNVNALELEDSALYLCASSFSTPSNQPQHFGDGTRLSIL.

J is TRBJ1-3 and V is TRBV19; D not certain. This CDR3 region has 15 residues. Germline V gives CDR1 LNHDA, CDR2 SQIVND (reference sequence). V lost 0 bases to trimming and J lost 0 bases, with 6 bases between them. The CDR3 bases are TGTGCCAGTAGTATAGACGTCAGCTCTGGAAACACCATATATTTT. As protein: CASSIDVSSGNTIYF.

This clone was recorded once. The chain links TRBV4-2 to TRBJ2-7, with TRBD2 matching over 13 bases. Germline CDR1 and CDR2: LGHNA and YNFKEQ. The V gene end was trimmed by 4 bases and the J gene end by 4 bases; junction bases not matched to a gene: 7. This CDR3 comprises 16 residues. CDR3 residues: CASSRTTSGGAYEQYF. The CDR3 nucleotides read TGTGCCAGCAGCCGTACAACTAGCGGGGGGGCGTACGAGCAGTACTTC.